The entry below describes one T cell receptor beta chain. Its antigen is still unknown. The PCR made use of 60 Vbeta and 13 Jbeta primers. The method was immunoSEQ multiplex PCR; TCRdb's version includes in-frame clones alone and lacks a portion of them. Here the sample spans about 140,000 clones, roughly 80% being singletons. CDR1 LGHNA and CDR2 YNFKEQ come from the germline V gene. The CDR3 has 16 residues. V was clipped by 0 bases and J by 1 base; unmatched bases: 1. The data originate from a study of cytomegalovirus exposure and HLA in healthy donors. In the study overall: Among the roughly 430 genotyped donors, just over 80% were placed in the Caucasian-associated ancestry cluster.

General observations from the study: Researchers reported in a later analysis that a missense DCLRE1C variant was tied to TCR beta V- and J-gene trimming. Three chains linked to CMV were shown in vitro to be specific for CMV antigens. As a later analysis revealed, most CMV-associated TCR beta chains appeared HLA-restricted.

Sequenced: PBMCs. This chain joins TRBV4-2 and TRBJ2-3; 10 nucleotides line up with TRBD2. This receptor was obtained from a female donor in good health and CMV-seronegative. CDR3 nucleotides: TGTGCCAGCAGCCAAGACGGGACTAGCGGCACAGATACGCAGTATTTT. This translates into CASSQDGTSGTDTQYF.